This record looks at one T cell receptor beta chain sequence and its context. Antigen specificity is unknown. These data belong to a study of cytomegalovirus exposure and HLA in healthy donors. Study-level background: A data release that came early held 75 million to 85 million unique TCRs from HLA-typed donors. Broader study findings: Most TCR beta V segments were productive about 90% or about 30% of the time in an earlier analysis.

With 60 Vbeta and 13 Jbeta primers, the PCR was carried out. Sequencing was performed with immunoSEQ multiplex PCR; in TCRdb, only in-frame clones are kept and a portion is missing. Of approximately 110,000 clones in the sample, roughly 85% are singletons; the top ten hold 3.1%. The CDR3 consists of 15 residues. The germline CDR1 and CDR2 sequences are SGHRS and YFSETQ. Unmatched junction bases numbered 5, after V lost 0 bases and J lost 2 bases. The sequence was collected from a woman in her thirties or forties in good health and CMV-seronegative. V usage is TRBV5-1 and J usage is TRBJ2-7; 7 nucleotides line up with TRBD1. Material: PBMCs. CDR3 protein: CASSLAGQSTYEQYF. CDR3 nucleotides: TGCGCCAGCAGCTTGGCGGGACAGTCAACCTACGAGCAGTACTTC. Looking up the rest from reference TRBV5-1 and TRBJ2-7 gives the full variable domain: KAGVTQTPRYLIKTRGQQVTLSCSPISGHRSVSWYQQTPGQGLQFLFEYFSETQRNKGNFPGRFSGRQFSNSRSEMNVSTLELGDSALYLCASSLAGQSTYEQYFGPGTRLTVT.